This passage covers 3 T cell receptor beta chains from one sample sequenced in a study of response to subunit inactivated influenza vaccine. Each CDR3 protein gets one entry after TCRdb re-called the RT-PCR reads with MiXCR. The sample gives over 650,000 distinct CDR3 sequences, approximately 18% of which show up once; roughly 10% is in the top ten. The specimen comprised PBMCs from blood, sampled 4 to 6 days after vaccination. These receptors came from a man aged 50 or older who received an inactivated influenza vaccine.

This clonotype has only a few counts. The chain is built from TRBV24-1 and TRBJ2-1; the D call may be TRBD1 or TRBD2 (6 bases each). The germline V and J ends were trimmed by 3 bases and 8 bases, with 19 bases remaining between them. There are 16 residues in the CDR3. CDR1 KGHDR and CDR2 SFDVKD come from the germline V gene. The CDR3 DNA reads as TGTGCCACCAGTGATGAATGGGGGGCGGAAGTCGATGAGCAGTTCTTC. Encoded protein: CATSDEWGAEVDEQFF.

This clonotype was detected only a few times. This CDR3 reads CASSFGDPNSPLHF. In nucleotides, the CDR3 is TGTGCCAGCAGTTTCGGGGATCCTAATTCACCCCTCCACTTT. V usage is TRBV12-3 or TRBV12-4 and J usage is TRBJ1-6; D unresolved. This CDR3 spans 14 amino acids. Trimming pared 3 bases from V and 6 bases from J, leaving 9 bases between.

The CDR3 reads CSVDGQGAGQPQHF. The CDR3 nucleotides read TGCAGCGTTGACGGACAGGGGGCTGGTCAGCCCCAGCATTTT. The genes are TRBV29-1 and TRBJ1-5, with TRBD1 matching 11 bases. Germline V CDR1 and CDR2: SQVTM, ANQGSEA. CDR3 length: 14 amino acids. J gave up 6 bases and V 3 bases, and 4 bases lay outside the gene matches.